Listed below are T cell receptor beta chains from one sample, sequenced in a study of blood T cells in healthy people across ages. MiXCR, applied by TCRdb to the 5' RACE reads, yields one record per CDR3 protein. The table shows some 750,000 distinct CDR3 sequences, with 22% occurring only once. Sequencing was done on a sample of blood. The receptor source for this set is a man aged 65-85 years in good health. CDR3s include the opening cysteine and the closing phenylalanine or tryptophan. The D gene is left open where the match is weak. Only part of the rows carry a size: once, few, many, or a class if the clone is expanded.

len,v_gene,d_gene,abundance,j_gene,CDR3aa,CDR3nt
14,TRBV10-3,-,few,TRBJ2-3,CAIRTDTRTDTQYF,TGTGCCATCAGGACTGATACTCGCACAGATACGCAGTATTTT
19,TRBV5-1,TRBD1,-,TRBJ1-1,CASSPTRGTGGRVNTEAFF,TGCGCCAGCAGCCCTACGCGAGGGACAGGGGGCAGGGTGAACACTGAAGCTTTCTTT
14,TRBV5-5,-,-,TRBJ2-3,CASSLEGDWDTQYF,TGTGCCAGCAGCTTGGAAGGGGATTGGGATACGCAGTATTTT
18,TRBV11-3,TRBD2,few,TRBJ2-1,CASSLDRGGTSYTDEQFF,TGTGCCAGCAGCTTAGATCGGGGGGGGACTAGTTATACAGATGAGCAGTTCTTC
14,TRBV7-2,-,many,TRBJ2-5,CASSLNGGKETQYF,TGTGCCAGCAGCTTAAATGGCGGGAAGGAGACCCAGTACTTC
17,TRBV3-1,TRBD2,few,TRBJ2-3,CASSRGLAGGITDTQYF,TGTGCCAGCAGCCGTGGACTAGCGGGGGGGATCACAGATACGCAGTATTTT
14,TRBV5-1,TRBD1,-,TRBJ1-5,CASSPTGADQPQHF,TGCGCCAGCAGCCCAACAGGGGCCGATCAGCCCCAGCATTTT
15,TRBV12-3/TRBV12-4,-,few,TRBJ2-7,CASSYQHGTIYEQYF,TGTGCCAGCAGTTACCAACATGGAACCATCTACGAGCAGTACTTC
15,TRBV30,TRBD2,many,TRBJ2-1,CAWSTPGTIVNEQFF,TGTGCCTGGAGCACGCCCGGGACTATAGTCAATGAGCAGTTCTTC
16,TRBV20-1,TRBD2,-,TRBJ2-5,CSARDTTSGTQETQYF,TGCAGTGCTAGAGATACGACTAGCGGAACTCAAGAGACCCAGTACTTC
14,TRBV12-3/TRBV12-4,-,many,TRBJ2-5,CASTHPATQETQYF,TGTGCCAGCACCCACCCGGCGACACAAGAGACCCAGTACTTC
14,TRBV4-3,TRBD2,few,TRBJ2-3,CASSRLADTDTQYF,TGCGCCAGCAGCCGACTAGCGGACACAGATACGCAGTATTTT
17,TRBV15,TRBD1,few,TRBJ1-4,CATSRDPPGQINEKLFF,TGTGCCACCAGCAGAGATCCACCGGGACAGATTAATGAAAAACTGTTTTTT
17,TRBV3-1,TRBD1,-,TRBJ2-1,CASSHTTGTGGRNEQFF,TGTGCCAGCAGCCATACAACCGGGACAGGGGGCCGGAATGAGCAGTTCTTC
12,TRBV29-1,-,-,TRBJ1-4,CSVRGDNEKLFF,TGCAGCGTCCGGGGAGATAATGAAAAACTGTTTTTT
15,TRBV11-2,-,many,TRBJ1-4,CASSLALATNEKLFF,TGTGCCAGCAGCTTAGCTCTTGCAACTAATGAAAAACTGTTTTTT
12,TRBV12-3/TRBV12-4,-,few,TRBJ2-5,CASRRASYAQYF,TGTGCCAGCAGGCGGGCCTCTTACGCCCAGTACTTC
13,TRBV18,-,-,TRBJ2-5,CASSPPGKETQYF,TGTGCCAGCTCACCACCGGGCAAAGAGACCCAGTACTTC
15,TRBV7-2,-,many,TRBJ2-2,CASSLLGVNTGELFF,TGTGCCAGCAGCTTACTCGGGGTCAACACCGGGGAGCTGTTTTTT
16,TRBV6-4,-,few,TRBJ1-4,CASSDPDGATNEKLFF,TGTGCCAGCAGTGACCCGGACGGAGCAACTAATGAAAAACTGTTTTTT
16,TRBV7-9,-,-,TRBJ2-5,CASSLGRGRTQETQYF,TGTGCCAGCAGCTTAGGGCGGGGAAGGACACAAGAGACCCAGTACTTC
15,TRBV6-6,-,-,TRBJ1-5,CASSYQPWGNQPQHF,TGTGCCAGCAGTTATCAACCCTGGGGCAATCAGCCCCAGCATTTT
15,TRBV24-1,-,few,TRBJ2-3,CATSDIRANTDTQYF,TGTGCCACCAGTGATATCCGGGCCAACACAGATACGCAGTATTTT
14,TRBV3-1,-,few,TRBJ1-1,CASVPGRGNTEAFF,TGTGCCAGCGTCCCGGGACGGGGGAACACTGAAGCTTTCTTT
15,TRBV12-3/TRBV12-4,-,-,TRBJ1-2,CASRVQGTVFTGYTF,TGTGCCAGCAGGGTGCAGGGGACGGTCTTTACCGGCTACACCTTC
13,TRBV7-6,-,few,TRBJ2-1,CASSLRGMGEQFF,TGTGCCAGCAGCTTAAGGGGAATGGGGGAGCAGTTCTTC
16,TRBV19,-,-,TRBJ1-2,CASSIIKAAGDYGYTF,TGTGCCAGTAGTATAATAAAGGCAGCCGGGGACTATGGCTACACCTTC
19,TRBV4-1,TRBD1,few,TRBJ2-6,CASSQDIGTGSSGANVLTF,TGCGCCAGCAGCCAAGATATAGGGACAGGATCCTCTGGGGCCAACGTCCTGACTTTC
16,TRBV2,TRBD2,few,TRBJ2-7,CASSTLTSGTIYEQYF,TGTGCCAGCAGTACCTTGACTAGCGGGACCATCTACGAGCAGTACTTC
17,TRBV3-1,-,few,TRBJ2-3,CASSQALWGASTDTQYF,TGTGCCAGCAGCCAAGCGTTGTGGGGGGCAAGCACAGATACGCAGTATTTT
13,TRBV12-3/TRBV12-4,-,few,TRBJ1-2,CASSEEQVYGYTF,TGTGCCAGCAGTGAGGAACAGGTCTATGGCTACACCTTC
16,TRBV9,TRBD2,-,TRBJ2-1,CASSSMTSGSLDEQFF,TGTGCCAGCAGCTCCATGACTAGCGGGAGCCTTGATGAGCAGTTCTTC
14,TRBV24-1,-,few,TRBJ2-6,CATSDPKGVPVLTF,TGTGCCACCAGTGACCCCAAGGGGGTCCCCGTCCTGACTTTC
14,TRBV20-1,-,many,TRBJ2-1,CSAVGVSSYNEQFF,TGCAGTGCCGTAGGGGTGTCCTCCTACAATGAGCAGTTCTTC
14,TRBV12-3/TRBV12-4,-,few,TRBJ2-7,CASSHRTASPEQYF,TGTGCCAGCAGCCACCGGACAGCTTCTCCCGAGCAGTACTTC
14,TRBV7-2,-,-,TRBJ1-6,CASSLGGLNSPLHF,TGTGCCAGCAGCTTGGGGGGTTTGAATTCACCCCTCCACTTT
16,TRBV10-3,TRBD2,few,TRBJ2-1,CAISESGTSGYNEQFF,TGTGCCATCAGTGAGTCGGGGACTAGCGGGTACAATGAGCAGTTCTTC
15,TRBV6-2/TRBV6-3,-,few,TRBJ2-7,CASSRAGTFSYERYF,TGTGCCAGCAGTCGAGCCGGGACCTTCTCCTACGAGCGGTACTTC
14,TRBV7-9,-,-,TRBJ2-3,CASSLARPTDTQYF,TGTGCCAGCAGCTTAGCGAGGCCCACAGATACGCAGTATTTT
14,TRBV2,-,few,TRBJ2-3,CASTRELRTDTQYF,TGTGCCAGCACCCGGGAATTGCGCACAGATACGCAGTATTTT
14,TRBV5-6,-,-,TRBJ2-3,CASSQRTTTDTQYF,TGTGCCAGCAGCCAACGGACTACCACAGATACGCAGTATTTT
15,TRBV7-9,TRBD1,few,TRBJ1-4,CASSSLDRGGEKLFF,TGTGCCAGCAGCTCCCTAGACAGGGGAGGTGAAAAACTGTTTTTT
15,TRBV6-5,-,-,TRBJ1-2,CASSYGGELNYGYTF,TGTGCCAGCAGTTACGGCGGGGAACTGAACTATGGCTACACCTTC
14,TRBV12-3/TRBV12-4,TRBD2,-,TRBJ2-3,CASSPRASGDTQYF,TGTGCCAGCAGTCCCAGGGCTAGCGGAGATACGCAGTATTTT
15,TRBV6-5,-,few,TRBJ1-3,CASSRGPHSGNTIYF,TGTGCCAGCAGCAGGGGACCCCACTCTGGAAACACCATATATTTT
13,TRBV12-3/TRBV12-4,-,few,TRBJ1-4,CASTGTGNEKLFF,TGTGCCAGCACCGGGACGGGCAATGAAAAACTGTTTTTT
16,TRBV7-2,TRBD2,-,TRBJ2-5,CASSLTTSGLQETQYF,TGTGCCAGCAGCCTTACTACTAGCGGCCTACAAGAGACCCAGTACTTC
15,TRBV24-1,-,-,TRBJ2-1,CATSALGAGNNEQFF,TGTGCCACCAGTGCCCTGGGGGCAGGAAACAATGAGCAGTTCTTC
12,TRBV7-9,-,few,TRBJ2-4,CASSLEGGIQYF,TGTGCCAGCAGCTTAGAAGGAGGCATTCAGTACTTC
13,TRBV12-3/TRBV12-4,-,-,TRBJ1-2,CASSTDGPGSYTF,TGTGCCAGCAGTACGGACGGTCCGGGTAGCTACACCTTC
14,TRBV20-1,-,-,TRBJ1-1,CSARPGPMVTEAFF,TGCAGTGCTAGACCCGGGCCGATGGTGACTGAAGCTTTCTTT
18,TRBV5-4,TRBD2,-,TRBJ2-3,CASRTPGLAGDGADTQYF,TGTGCCAGCAGGACTCCGGGACTAGCGGGAGACGGGGCAGATACGCAGTATTTT
15,TRBV7-2,TRBD2,-,TRBJ2-1,CASSWGLAGGYEQFF,TGTGCCAGCAGCTGGGGACTAGCGGGAGGCTATGAGCAGTTCTTC
15,TRBV14,TRBD2,-,TRBJ2-2,CASSKGLAGIGELFF,TGTGCCAGCAGCAAAGGACTAGCGGGGATCGGGGAGCTGTTTTTT